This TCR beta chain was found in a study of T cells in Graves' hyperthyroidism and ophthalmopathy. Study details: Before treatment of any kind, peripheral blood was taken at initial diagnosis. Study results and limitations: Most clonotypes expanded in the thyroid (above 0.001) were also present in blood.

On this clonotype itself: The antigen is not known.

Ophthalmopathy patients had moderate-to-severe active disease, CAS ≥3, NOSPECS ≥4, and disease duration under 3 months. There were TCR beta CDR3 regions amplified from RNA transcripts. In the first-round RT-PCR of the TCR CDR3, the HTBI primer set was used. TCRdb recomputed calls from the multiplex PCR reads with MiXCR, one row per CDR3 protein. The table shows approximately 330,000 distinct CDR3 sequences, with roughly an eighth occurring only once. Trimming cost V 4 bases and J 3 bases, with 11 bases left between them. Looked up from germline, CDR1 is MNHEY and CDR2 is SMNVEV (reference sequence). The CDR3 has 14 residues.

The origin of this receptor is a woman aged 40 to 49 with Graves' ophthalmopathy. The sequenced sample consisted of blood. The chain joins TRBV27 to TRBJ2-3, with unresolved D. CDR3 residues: CASSSPWGTDTQYF. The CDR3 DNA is TGTGCCAGCAGTTCCCCCTGGGGAACAGATACGCAGTATTTT.